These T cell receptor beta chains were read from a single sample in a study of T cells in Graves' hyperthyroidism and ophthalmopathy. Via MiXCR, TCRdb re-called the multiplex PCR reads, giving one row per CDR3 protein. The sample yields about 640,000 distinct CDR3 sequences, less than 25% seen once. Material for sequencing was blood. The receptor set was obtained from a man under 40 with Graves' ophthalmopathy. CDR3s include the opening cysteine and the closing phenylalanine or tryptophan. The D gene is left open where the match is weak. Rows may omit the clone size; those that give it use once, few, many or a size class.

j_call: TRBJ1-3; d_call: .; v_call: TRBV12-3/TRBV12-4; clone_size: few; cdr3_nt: TGTGCCAGCAGTTTCTTCGGGGGCGGAAACACCATATATTTT; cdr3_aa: CASSFFGGGNTIYF
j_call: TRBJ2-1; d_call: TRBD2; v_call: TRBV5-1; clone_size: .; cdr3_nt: TGCGCCAGCAGCCAGCTAGCGGGAGGGAACTACAATGAGCAGTTCTTC; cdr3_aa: CASSQLAGGNYNEQFF
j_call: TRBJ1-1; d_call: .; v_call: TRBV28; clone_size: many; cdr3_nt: TGTGCCAGCAGTCTCGGACGAGTGGGGACTGAAGCTTTCTTT; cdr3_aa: CASSLGRVGTEAFF
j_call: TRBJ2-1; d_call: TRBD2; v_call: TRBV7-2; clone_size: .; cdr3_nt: TGTGCCAGCAGCTCCCGCTCAGGACTAGGTGAGCAGTTCTTC; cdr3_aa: CASSSRSGLGEQFF
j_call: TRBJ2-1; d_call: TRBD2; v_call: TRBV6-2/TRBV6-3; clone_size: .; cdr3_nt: TGTGCCAGCAGTTACTCGAGCGGGGGCCTGGCTGAGCAGTTCTTC; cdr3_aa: CASSYSSGGLAEQFF
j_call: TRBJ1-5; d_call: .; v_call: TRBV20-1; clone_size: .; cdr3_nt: TGCAGTGCTAGAGCGGCGGGGGAAAGCAATCAGCCCCAGCATTTT; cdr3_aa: CSARAAGESNQPQHF
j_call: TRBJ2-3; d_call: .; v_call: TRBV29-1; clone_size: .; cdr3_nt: TGCAGCGTAGCACGTGGGAGTCTTTCCGTTGATACGCAGTATTTT; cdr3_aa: CSVARGSLSVDTQYF
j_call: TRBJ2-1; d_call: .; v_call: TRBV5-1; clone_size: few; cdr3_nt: TGCGCCAGCAGCTTGGGGGGGGGCTCGGACAATGAGCAGTTCTTC; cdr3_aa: CASSLGGGSDNEQFF
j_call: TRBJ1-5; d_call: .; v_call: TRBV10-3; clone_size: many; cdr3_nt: TGTGCCATCAGTGAGTCGGGTAGGAGGAGCAATCAGCCCCAGCATTTT; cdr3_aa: CAISESGRRSNQPQHF
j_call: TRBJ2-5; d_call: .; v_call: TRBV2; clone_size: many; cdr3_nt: TGTGCCGGGGCAAGGACCACCAGCAGGAAGGAGACCCAGTACTTC; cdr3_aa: CAGARTTSRKETQYF
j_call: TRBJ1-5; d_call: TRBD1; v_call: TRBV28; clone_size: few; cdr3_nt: TGTGCCAGCAGTTGGGGGGACAGGGTTTGGCATTTT; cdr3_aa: CASSWGDRVWHF
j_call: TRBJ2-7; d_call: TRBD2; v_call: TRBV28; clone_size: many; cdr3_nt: TGTGCCAGCAGTTTATCAGGGAGCGGGAGGTTTTACGAGCAGTACTTC; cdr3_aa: CASSLSGSGRFYEQYF
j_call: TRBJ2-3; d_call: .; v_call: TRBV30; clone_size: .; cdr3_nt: TGTGCCTGGAGTGGAGGTCTCAGCACAGATACGCAGTATTTT; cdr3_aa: CAWSGGLSTDTQYF
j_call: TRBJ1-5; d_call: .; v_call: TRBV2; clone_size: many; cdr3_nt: TGTGCCAGCAGTGAGGCAGGGAGGGACAATCAGCCCCAGCATTTT; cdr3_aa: CASSEAGRDNQPQHF
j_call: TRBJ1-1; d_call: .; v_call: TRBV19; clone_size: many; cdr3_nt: TGTGCCAGTAGTACGACAGGCGTGGGGAACACTGAAGCTTTCTTT; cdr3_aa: CASSTTGVGNTEAFF
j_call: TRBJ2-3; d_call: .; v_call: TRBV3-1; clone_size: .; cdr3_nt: TGTGCCAGCAGCCAACCCCTAGTTAAGGGGGATACGCAGTATTTT; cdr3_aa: CASSQPLVKGDTQYF
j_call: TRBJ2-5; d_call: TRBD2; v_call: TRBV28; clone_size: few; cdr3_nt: TGTGCCAGCAGTTTACGCGGGAGTGTTAGAGAGACCCAGTACTTC; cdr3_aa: CASSLRGSVRETQYF
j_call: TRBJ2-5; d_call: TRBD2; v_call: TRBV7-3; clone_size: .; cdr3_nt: TGTGCCAGCAGCATTAGCGGGGGAGAAAAGGAGACCCAGTACTTC; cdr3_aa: CASSISGGEKETQYF
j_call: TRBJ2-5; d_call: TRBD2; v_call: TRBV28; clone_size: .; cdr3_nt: TGTGCCAGCAGTTTATCGGGCGGGAGGGCCGTAGAGACCCAGTACTTC; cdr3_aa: CASSLSGGRAVETQYF
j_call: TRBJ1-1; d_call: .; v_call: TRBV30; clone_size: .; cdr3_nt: TGTGCCCGGTCGGGTAGGCCGAACACTGAAGCTTTCTTT; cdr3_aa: CARSGRPNTEAFF